This TCR beta chain was captured by sequencing in a study of human T cells and chemical hapten exposure (dated by TCRdb to about 2021). At the level of the whole study: For sensitization, 2% DPC in acetone was applied to a 2 cm by 2 cm area of upper inner arm skin. Weekly therapeutic DPC doses were additionally applied to the scalp of patients throughout the roughly 25-week study period. Patch testing was done on the upper back using Finn chambers containing 0.01% DPC, and results were scored after 6 days according to International Contact Dermatitis Research Group standards. Most of the patients in the cohort were female, and the cohort covered alopecia areata with under or over 50% scalp involvement, alopecia totalis and alopecia universalis. Libraries were pooled for sequencing, and variation in per-sample TCR yields was attributed mainly to small differences in library volumes within the pool. The study tracked peripheral blood TCR repertoire changes in vivo during primary and secondary sensitization to the hapten diphenylcyclopropenone (DPC) in alopecia patients. Blood samples were taken from patients before sensitization (week 0) and then at 2, 6 and about 24 weeks after DPC sensitization. For TCR sequencing, blood came from twenty-nine alopecia patients at anywhere from one to four time points (pre-sensitization, 2, 6 and 24 weeks). The full study reports these points: No change with DPC sensitization was found in the number of TCRs above 1 in 1000 frequency, and no evidence of global repertoire structure alterations was found. Patch test score was positively correlated with the number of PT1 expanded TCRs, with significance at thresholds 8, 16 and 32 but not at 4. Repeated subsampling changed both the strength of the expansion versus patch-test correlation and the threshold at which the correlation became significant. Expanded TCRs formed significantly more large CDR3 similarity clusters than pre-sensitization or healthy control sets, consistent with antigen-driven responses. All patients had alopecia, a presumed autoimmune disease, so their immune response might differ from that of healthy individuals.

As regards this clonotype: The specificity of this receptor is unknown. No per-base quality is available; no much larger clone lies one base away.

The CDR3 starts with the cysteine, ends with the phenylalanine, and has 13 residues. Only CDR3 DNA remains: 39 bases, in frame from the first base. Trimmed from V: 5 bases; trimmed from J: 8 bases; junction bases lacking a gene match: 6. The germline V gene supplies CDR1 MGHRA and CDR2 YSYEKL. The library was made by RACE. TCRdb names NextSeq 500 as the instrument used. During library preparation, unique molecular identifiers were attached to individual cDNA molecules so that TCRs could be counted quantitatively and reproducibly. Each blood RNA sample was used to sequence both TCR alpha and TCR beta chains. The original methods were these. Samples had a median of 95,638 TCRs, with a range from roughly 20,000 to 690,600. The Decombinator software suite was used to annotate the V, J and CDR3 of the TCR reads. For PS versus PT1 abundance plots, all samples were subsampled to the same number of TCRs (28,000). Expanded TCRs were defined as absent before sensitization and observed at least eight times at the 2-week time point. TCRdb reprocessing: public reads trimmed at Q25 with fastp, clones called with MiXCR, in-frame beta chains kept. Rows with a matching CDR3 protein are joined into one entry that keeps the most common DNA and genes. None of the V and J calls come from the authors' own analysis; TCRdb made them. In all, the sample holds tens of thousands of distinct CDR3 sequences, and under 12% of those were seen once. About 5.9% of the sample is held by the ten biggest clonotypes.

Explained via the paper, the time point label denotes: pre-sensitization, week 0. The treatment or condition label of this sample denotes: therapeutic diphenylcyclopropenone sensitization with weekly scalp DPC. Blood at each patch-test visit was drawn before the patch test was applied. Patients were eligible if aged 18 to 70, diagnosed with alopecia and judged suitable for DPC therapy, and pregnant patients were excluded. Total RNA was extracted from unfractionated whole blood that had been collected in Tempus Blood RNA tubes. The chain employs TRBV4-1 and TRBJ1-2; 9 bases in between match TRBD1. The TCR was taken from a man under 40 with alopecia areata. Some clones in this sample may be carry-over from other donors' samples. The sequences come from whole blood, collected in connection with sensitization to the hapten diphenylcyclopropenone (DPC). CDR3 reads: CASSKTGGLGYTF. The sequenced DNA: TGCGCCAGCAGCAAAACAGGGGGCTTAGGCTACACCTTC.